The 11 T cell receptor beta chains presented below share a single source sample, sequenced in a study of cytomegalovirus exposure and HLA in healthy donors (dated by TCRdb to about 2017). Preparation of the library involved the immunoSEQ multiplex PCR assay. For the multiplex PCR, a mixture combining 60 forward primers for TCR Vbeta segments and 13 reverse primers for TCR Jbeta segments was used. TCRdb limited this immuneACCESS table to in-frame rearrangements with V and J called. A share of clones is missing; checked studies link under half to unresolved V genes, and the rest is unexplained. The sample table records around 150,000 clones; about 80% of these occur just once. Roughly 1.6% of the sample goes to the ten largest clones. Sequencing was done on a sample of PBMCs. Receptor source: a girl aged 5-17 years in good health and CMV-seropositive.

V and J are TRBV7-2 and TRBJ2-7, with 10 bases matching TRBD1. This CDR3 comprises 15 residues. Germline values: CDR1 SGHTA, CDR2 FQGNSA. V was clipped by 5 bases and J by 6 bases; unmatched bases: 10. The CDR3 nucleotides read TGTGCCAGCAGCGACGGGACAGGGGATTATTCCGAGCAGTACTTC. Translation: CASSDGTGDYSEQYF.

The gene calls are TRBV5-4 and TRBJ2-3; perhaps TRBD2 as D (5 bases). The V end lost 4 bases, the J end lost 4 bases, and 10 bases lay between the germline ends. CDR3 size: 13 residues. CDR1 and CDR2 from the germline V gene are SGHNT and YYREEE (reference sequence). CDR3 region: CASSRIASDTQYF. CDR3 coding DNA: TGTGCCAGCAGCCGAATAGCGTCAGATACGCAGTATTTT.

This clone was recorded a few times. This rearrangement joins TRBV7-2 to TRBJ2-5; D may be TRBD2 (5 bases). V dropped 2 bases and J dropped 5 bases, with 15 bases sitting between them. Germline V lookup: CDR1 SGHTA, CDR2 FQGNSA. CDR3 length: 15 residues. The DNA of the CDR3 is TGTGCCAGCAGCTTAATTCGGGGTTTCGGGGAGACCCAGTACTTC. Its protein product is CASSLIRGFGETQYF.

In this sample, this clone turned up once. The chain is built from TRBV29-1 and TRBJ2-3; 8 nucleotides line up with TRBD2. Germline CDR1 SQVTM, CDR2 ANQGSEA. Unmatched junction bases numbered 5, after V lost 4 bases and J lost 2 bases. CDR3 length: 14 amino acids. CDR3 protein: CSVAGGAHTDTQYF. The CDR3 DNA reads TGCAGCGTTGCGGGGGGGGCCCACACAGATACGCAGTATTTT.

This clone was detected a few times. The CDR3 DNA reads as TGTGCCAGCAGCAAGGCGGGCCCTGGCGGCACTGAAGCTTTCTTT. Encoded protein: CASSKAGPGGTEAFF. This sequence joins TRBV7-6 and TRBJ1-1; no reliable D call. V lost 5 bases and J 4 bases, leaving 17 bases between the germline ends. The CDR3 has 15 residues. CDR1 is SGHVS, CDR2 FNYEAQ, per germline. The variable domain in full, completed from reference TRBV7-6 and TRBJ1-1, reads GAGVSQSPRYKVTKRGQDVALRCDPISGHVSLYWYRQALGQGPEFLTYFNYEAQQDKSGLPNDRFSAERPEGSISTLTIQRTEQRDSAMYRCASSKAGPGGTEAFFGQGTRLTVV.

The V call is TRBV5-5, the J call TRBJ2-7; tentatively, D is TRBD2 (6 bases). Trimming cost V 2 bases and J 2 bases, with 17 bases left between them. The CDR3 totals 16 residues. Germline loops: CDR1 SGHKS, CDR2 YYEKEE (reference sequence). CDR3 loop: CASSFTLPVAAYEQYF. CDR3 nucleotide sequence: TGTGCCAGCAGCTTTACCTTACCGGTAGCGGCCTACGAGCAGTACTTC.

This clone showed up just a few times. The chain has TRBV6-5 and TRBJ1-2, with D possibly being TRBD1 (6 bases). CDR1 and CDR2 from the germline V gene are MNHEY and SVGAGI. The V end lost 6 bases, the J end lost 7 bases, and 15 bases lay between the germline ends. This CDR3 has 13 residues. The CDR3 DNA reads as TGTGCCAGCAGCCGAACAGGGCAGCGTGGCTACACCTTC. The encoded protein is CASSRTGQRGYTF.

The CDR3 coding sequence is TGTGCCAGCGCTCCGGGAACCTCTGGAAACACCATATATTTT. It yields the protein CASAPGTSGNTIYF. The genes are TRBV2 and TRBJ1-3; D is ambiguous. The germline CDR1 and CDR2 sequences are SNHLY and FYNNEI. The CDR3 spans 14 residues. V lost 8 bases to trimming and J lost 0 bases, with 11 bases between them. Full variable domain (outside the CDR3, taken from reference TRBV2 and TRBJ1-3): EPEVTQTPSHQVTQMGQEVILRCVPISNHLYFYWYRQILGQKVEFLVSFYNNEISEKSEIFDDQFSVERPDGSNFTLKIRSTKLEDSAMYFCASAPGTSGNTIYFGEGSWLTVV.

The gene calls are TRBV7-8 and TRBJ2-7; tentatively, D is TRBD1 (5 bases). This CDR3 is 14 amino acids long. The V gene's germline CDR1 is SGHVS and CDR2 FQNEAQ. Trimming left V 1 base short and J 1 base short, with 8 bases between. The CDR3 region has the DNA TGTGCCAGCAGCTTAGGGGGCGCGTCCTACGAGCAGTACTTC. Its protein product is CASSLGGASYEQYF.

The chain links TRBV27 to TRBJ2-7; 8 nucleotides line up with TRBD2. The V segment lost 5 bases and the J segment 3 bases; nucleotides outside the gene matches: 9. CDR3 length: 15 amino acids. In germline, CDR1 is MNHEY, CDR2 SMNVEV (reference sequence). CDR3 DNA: TGTGCCAGCAGTCCACCCCCGGGACTAGACTACGAGCAGTACTTC. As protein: CASSPPPGLDYEQYF.

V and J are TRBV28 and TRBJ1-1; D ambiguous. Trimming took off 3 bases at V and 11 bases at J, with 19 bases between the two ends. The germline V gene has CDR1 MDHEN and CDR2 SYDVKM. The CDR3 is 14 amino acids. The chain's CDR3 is CASSFVRSRVRAFF. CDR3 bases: TGTGCCAGCAGTTTTGTTCGGTCGAGGGTTAGGGCTTTCTTT. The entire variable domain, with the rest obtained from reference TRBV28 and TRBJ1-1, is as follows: DVKVTQSSRYLVKRTGEKVFLECVQDMDHENMFWYRQDPGLGLRLIYFSYDVKMKEKGDIPEGYSVSREKKERFSLILESASTNQTSMYLCASSFVRSRVRAFFGQGTRLTVV.